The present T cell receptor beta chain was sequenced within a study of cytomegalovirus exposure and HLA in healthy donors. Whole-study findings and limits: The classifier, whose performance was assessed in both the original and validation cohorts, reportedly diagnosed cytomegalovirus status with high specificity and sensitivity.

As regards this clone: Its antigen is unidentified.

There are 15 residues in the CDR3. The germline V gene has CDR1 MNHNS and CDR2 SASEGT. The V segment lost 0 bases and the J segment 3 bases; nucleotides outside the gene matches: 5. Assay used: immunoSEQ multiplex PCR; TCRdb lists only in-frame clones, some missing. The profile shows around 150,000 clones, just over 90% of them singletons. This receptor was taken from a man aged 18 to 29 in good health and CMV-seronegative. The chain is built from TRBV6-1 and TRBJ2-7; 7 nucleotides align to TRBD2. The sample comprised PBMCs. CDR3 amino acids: CASSEALGTIYEQYV. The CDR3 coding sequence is TGTGCCAGCAGTGAAGCGCTGGGGACTATCTACGAGCAGTACGTC.